The sequence of this TCR beta chain was determined in a study of long-term antiretroviral therapy in people with HIV. About this clone: Its antigen is unknown.

Survey level was the resolution at which the v3.0 immunoSEQ assay ran. Data came from immunoSEQ multiplex PCR; TCRdb stores just in-frame clones and leaves some out. Here the sample spans about 20,000 clones, roughly 88% being singletons. Study observations and caveats: Blood was collected between 2004 and 2017, possibly under older ART regimens.

Germline V gene sequence: CDR1 SQVTM, CDR2 ANQGSEA. The J segment lost 3 bases and the V segment lost 0 bases, leaving 4 bases of the junction unmatched. The CDR3 runs 16 residues. This specimen consisted of unsorted PBMCs, obtained 1.2 years after starting antiretroviral therapy. This TCR was recovered from a woman aged 40 to 55 with HIV. The chain joins TRBV29-1 to TRBJ2-1; TRBD2 aligns across 11 bases. The CDR3, as DNA: TGCAGCGTTGAAGATCGACTAGCGGGAAACTACAATGAGCAGTTCTTC. This codes for CSVEDRLAGNYNEQFF.